This T cell receptor (beta chain) was documented in a study of blood T cell repertoires in COVID-19. Study-level background: Some COVID-19 samples were acute and others convalescent; all came from the United States, Italy and Spain.

CDR1 is SGHRS and CDR2 is YFSETQ in the germline V gene. Trimming left V 4 bases short and J 2 bases short, with 16 bases between. This CDR3 region has 15 residues. Sequencing used immunoSEQ multiplex PCR; TCRdb keeps in-frame clones, though not all of them. The data contain more than 70,000 clones, roughly 80% of them seen just once; the ten biggest clones take up around 36%. The chain carries TRBV5-1 and TRBJ2-7, with a possible D match to TRBD2 (7 bases). The sequencing input was peripheral blood. The sequence was obtained from a woman in her seventies with acute or convalescent COVID-19. CDR3 region: CASSGGASEPYEQYF. As DNA, the CDR3 is TGCGCCAGCAGCGGGGGGGCTAGCGAACCCTACGAGCAGTACTTC.